These 21 T cell receptor beta chains originate from one sample sequenced in a study of cytomegalovirus exposure and HLA in healthy donors. The primer mix had 60 Vbeta and 13 Jbeta primers. Sequencing was performed with immunoSEQ multiplex PCR; in TCRdb, only in-frame clones are kept and a portion is missing. The sample consists of 150,000 to 200,000 clones, roughly 85% of them appearing once. Sequencing was performed on PBMCs. The receptor source for this set is a woman aged 30 to 39 in good health and CMV-seropositive.

A few counts support this clone. The chain links TRBV6-1 to TRBJ2-1; no reliable D call. The germline V and J ends were trimmed by 0 bases and 10 bases, with 16 bases remaining between them. Germline CDR1 is MNHNS and CDR2 is SASEGT. The CDR3 is made up of 15 amino acids. The chain's CDR3 is CASSEALLGPLEQFF. DNA for the CDR3: TGTGCCAGCAGTGAAGCGCTTCTAGGCCCCCTCGAGCAGTTCTTC.

The J gene is TRBJ2-2, the V gene TRBV10-3; no clear D. V lost 8 bases and J lost 2, with 9 bases in between. Looked up from germline, CDR1 is ENHRY and CDR2 is SYGVKD. CDR3 size: 13 residues. In DNA form, the CDR3 reads TGTGCCATCCCAGGCCGAAACACCGGGGAGCTGTTTTTT. Translation gives CAIPGRNTGELFF.

The chain carries TRBV5-6 and TRBJ1-3; D is possibly TRBD1 (5 bases). The CDR3 spans 15 residues. The V and J ends lost 0 bases and 0 bases respectively, with 7 bases between them. Germline V gives CDR1 SGHDT, CDR2 YYEEEE. The CDR3 loop is CASSLARVSGNTIYF. CDR3 DNA sequence: TGTGCCAGCAGCTTGGCCAGGGTCTCTGGAAACACCATATATTTT. The whole variable domain, filled in from reference TRBV5-6 and TRBJ1-3, reads DAGVTQSPTHLIKTRGQQVTLRCSPKSGHDTVSWYQQALGQGPQFIFQYYEEEERQRGNFPDRFSGHQFPNYSSELNVNALLLGDSALYLCASSLARVSGNTIYFGEGSWLTVV.

This clone was seen once. The V and J genes are TRBV19 and TRBJ2-7, with 10 bases that match TRBD1. CDR1 LNHDA and CDR2 SQIVND come from the germline V gene (reference sequence). J gave up 2 bases and V 4 bases, and 5 bases lay outside the gene matches. The CDR3 is 15 amino acids. The CDR3 sequence is CASSTRGTGAYEQYF. Here the CDR3 DNA reads TGTGCCAGTAGTACGCGAGGGACAGGGGCCTACGAGCAGTACTTC.

This clone was counted between two and nine times. The chain is built from TRBV5-1 and TRBJ2-3, with 7 positions matching TRBD2. Unmatched junction bases numbered 4, after V lost 2 bases and J lost 1 base. Germline CDR1 is SGHRS and CDR2 is YFSETQ. The CDR3 loop spans 15 amino acids. As DNA, the CDR3 is TGCGCCAGCAGCTTCGGCGCGGGAGGCACAGATACGCAGTATTTT. Translating gives CASSFGAGGTDTQYF.

The chain couples TRBV7-2 to TRBJ1-2; D unclear. The CDR3 runs 14 residues. V was cut by 4 bases and J by 7 bases, with 16 bases left in between. In germline, CDR1 is SGHTA, CDR2 FQGNSA. This chain's CDR3 is CASSYTDTASGYTF. CDR3 DNA: TGTGCCAGCAGCTATACCGACACTGCAAGTGGCTACACCTTC.

The chain joins TRBV2 to TRBJ2-5, with no clear D. TRBJ2-7 explains the end of the DNA better; the J call may be wrong. This CDR3 contains 12 residues. The germline CDR1 and CDR2 sequences are SNHLY and FYNNEI. This chain's CDR3 is CASRNLTYEQYF. The CDR3 DNA reads as TGTGCCAGCAGGAACCTAACCTACGAGCAGTACTTC.

The chain combines TRBV10-3 with TRBJ1-1; TRBD1 matches at 11 bases. The CDR3 runs 14 residues. The V segment lost 5 bases and the J segment 4 bases; nucleotides outside the gene matches: 3. Germline V gives CDR1 ENHRY, CDR2 SYGVKD. The CDR3 loop reads CAISPGTGGTEAFF. CDR3 nucleotides: TGTGCCATCAGTCCCGGGACAGGGGGCACTGAAGCTTTCTTT.

The chain combines TRBV7-2 with TRBJ2-7; D is possibly TRBD1 (5 bases). Deletions cut 1 base from V and 2 bases from J, with 9 bases between. The V gene's germline CDR1 is SGHTA and CDR2 FQGNSA. CDR3 length equals 14 residues. Here the CDR3 DNA reads TGTGCCAGCAGCTTAGGTGTAGGGGCCTACGAGCAGTACTTC. The encoded protein is CASSLGVGAYEQYF.

This chain links TRBV4-1 with TRBJ2-7, with D possibly matching TRBD1 (5 bases). Germline V lookup: CDR1 MGHRA, CDR2 YSYEKL. The ends were cut back, 8 bases at V and 2 bases at J, with 13 bases in the middle. The CDR3 covers 13 residues. CDR3 nucleotides: TGCGCCAGCTCTCCCGACAGAGCCTACGAGCAGTACTTC. This sequence encodes CASSPDRAYEQYF.

J is TRBJ1-2 and V is TRBV2, with 8 bases aligning to TRBD1. Losses at the gene ends were 7 bases for V and 1 base for J; bases not matched to a gene: 5. Germline CDR1 reads SNHLY; CDR2 reads FYNNEI. The CDR3 spans 14 residues. CDR3 sequence: CASNYRGNNYGYTF. The DNA for the CDR3 is TGTGCCAGCAATTACAGGGGGAATAACTATGGCTACACCTTC. The full variable domain, with the rest looked up from reference TRBV2 and TRBJ1-2, is EPEVTQTPSHQVTQMGQEVILRCVPISNHLYFYWYRQILGQKVEFLVSFYNNEISEKSEIFDDQFSVERPDGSNFTLKIRSTKLEDSAMYFCASNYRGNNYGYTFGSGTRLTVV.

This clone was detected a few times. The chain links TRBV9 to TRBJ2-2, with D possibly TRBD2 on 6 matching bases. V lost 3 bases and J lost 6, with 24 bases in between. The germline V gene encodes CDR1 SGDLS and CDR2 YYNGEE. This CDR3 is built from 18 residues. In DNA form, the CDR3 reads TGTGCCAGCAGCGGGAGGCCCGGTAGTTCGGGGGTGGCCGGGGAGCTGTTTTTT. It specifies CASSGRPGSSGVAGELFF.

V is TRBV2 and J is TRBJ2-5; 9 bases are shared with TRBD2. The CDR3 has 14 residues. Germline trimming cut 2 bases from V and 4 bases from J; bases unmatched to any gene: 2. Germline V lookup: CDR1 SNHLY, CDR2 FYNNEI. This CDR3 is CASSESREGETQYF. In nucleotides, the CDR3 is TGTGCCAGCAGTGAATCGCGGGAGGGAGAGACCCAGTACTTC.

The CDR3 region has the DNA TGTGCCACCAGCAGAGATGCTAGCGGGAGTGGGGCCTACGAGCAGTACTTC. As protein: CATSRDASGSGAYEQYF. This rearrangement joins TRBV15 to TRBJ2-7; 10 bases agree with TRBD2. V shed 0 bases, J shed 2 bases, and the junction held 7 bases outside the gene matches. From germline, CDR1 is LNHNV and CDR2 YYDKDF (reference sequence). The CDR3 length is 17 residues.

This clone was counted a single time. The chain uses TRBV15 and TRBJ1-6; perhaps TRBD1 as D (5 bases). The CDR3 extends over 16 amino acids. V dropped 4 bases and J dropped 8 bases, with 18 bases sitting between them. Germline CDR1 and CDR2: LNHNV and YYDKDF (reference sequence). CDR3 protein: CATSTPPGGNHSPLHF. The CDR3 region has the DNA TGTGCCACCAGCACCCCCCCTGGGGGGAACCATTCACCCCTCCACTTT.

This clone was picked up one time. The identical CDR3 is also encoded by other nucleotide sequences in the sample. This chain connects TRBV7-2 to TRBJ2-7, with 7 bases fitting TRBD1. V dropped 0 bases and J dropped 3; count of bases not matched to a gene: 2. Germline lookup yields CDR1 SGHTA and CDR2 FQGNSA. There are 14 residues in the CDR3. The CDR3 loop is CASSLARDSYEQYF. The CDR3 region has the DNA TGTGCCAGCAGCTTAGCTAGGGACAGCTACGAGCAGTACTTC.

CDR3 protein: CASSQAPQRRAGYGYTF. The CDR3 DNA is TGCGCCAGCAGCCAAGCCCCCCAGCGGAGGGCGGGCTATGGCTACACCTTC. V is TRBV4-3 and J is TRBJ1-2; D gene uncertain. Germline V gives CDR1 LGHNA, CDR2 YSLEER. CDR3 length equals 17 residues. Between the trimmed V and J ends, which lost 1 base and 4 bases, there was a span of 19 bases.

This chain links TRBV9 with TRBJ2-7; perhaps TRBD2 as D (6 bases). The V gene's germline CDR1 is SGDLS and CDR2 YYNGEE. V was trimmed by 2 bases and J by 4 bases, leaving 13 bases between them. The CDR3 runs to 14 residues. CDR3 in DNA: TGTGCCAGCAGCGTTGGGGGGAGGAGGTACGAGCAGTACTTC. Translation: CASSVGGRRYEQYF.

V gene TRBV4-2 combines with J gene TRBJ2-1; D is unclear. CDR3 size: 11 residues. V lost 3 bases, J lost 9 bases, and 6 bases lay in between. Germline V gene lookup returns CDR1 LGHNA and CDR2 YNFKEQ. This CDR3 is CASSQLGEQFF. Written as DNA, the CDR3 is TGTGCCAGCAGCCAGCTAGGTGAGCAGTTCTTC.

This chain connects TRBV30 to TRBJ2-3; TRBD1 matches 7 bases. CDR3 size: 20 residues. Germline loops: CDR1 GTSNPN, CDR2 SVGIG (reference sequence). V shed 3 bases and J 2 bases; nucleotides not matched to a gene: 23. The CDR3 DNA sequence: TGTGCCTGGAGGACAGGGCCATCACAGATACTCAGGGCCATCACAGATACGCAGTATTTT. Translation gives CAWRTGPSQILRAITDTQYF.

The CDR3 is CASSSGQTFQETQYF. Here the CDR3 DNA reads TGTGCCAGCAGTTCGGGACAGACATTCCAAGAGACCCAGTACTTC. The chain carries TRBV7-9 and TRBJ2-5, with TRBD1 identical over 7 bases. The CDR3 is 15 amino acids. Germline V CDR1 and CDR2: SEHNR, FQNEAQ (reference sequence). V lost 6 bases and J lost 1; bases outside the gene matches: 8.